What follows are 18 T cell receptor beta chains derived from one specimen sequenced in a study of Ad26.COV2.S vaccination and SARS-CoV-2 variants. This table comes from immunoSEQ multiplex PCR, and its TCRdb copy is limited to in-frame clones, with some not included. The repertoire consists of more than 250,000 clones, with 80% to 90% occurring once and the leading ten covering 2.5% to 3.5%. Treatment meaning: some 20 received Ad26.COV2.S at low or high dose, single or two shots; five or six received placebo; per-sample allocation not given. It was on day 63 after the first vaccine or placebo injection that samples were taken. Specimen: peripheral blood, collected in a trial of Ad26.COV2.S vaccine versus placebo. Receptors were obtained from a person aged 18 to 59 who received the Ad26.COV2.S COVID-19 vaccine or a placebo.

This chain links TRBV27 with TRBJ1-1; maybe TRBD1 (5 bases). Trimming took 2 bases from V and 5 from J, leaving 15 bases between them. The germline gives CDR1 MNHEY, CDR2 SMNVEV (reference sequence). The CDR3 is made up of 15 amino acids. DNA for the CDR3: TGTGCCAGCAGTTTAAACGGAAGGGGCCGGACTGAAGCTTTCTTT. Its protein is CASSLNGRGRTEAFF.

V is TRBV29-1 and J is TRBJ2-7; 9 nucleotides agree with TRBD1. Trimming at V came to 4 bases and at J to 5 bases, leaving 9 bases not matched to a gene. The CDR3 runs to 14 residues. CDR1 SQVTM and CDR2 ANQGSEA come from the germline V gene. CDR3 sequence reads: CSVGGTGYVHEQYF. The CDR3 DNA is TGCAGCGTTGGGGGGACAGGGTATGTCCACGAGCAGTACTTC.

The J gene is TRBJ1-1, the V gene TRBV3-1 (or the pseudogene TRBV3-2); D may be TRBD1 (5 bases). The V gene's germline CDR1 is LGHDT and CDR2 YNNKEL (reference sequence). The V end was cut by 1 base, the J end by 0 bases, with 21 bases between. The CDR3 length is 19 residues. CDR3 region: CASSQGWPEASRVNTEAFF. The CDR3 nucleotides read TGTGCCAGCAGCCAAGGGTGGCCCGAAGCCAGCAGGGTGAACACTGAAGCTTTCTTT.

V usage is TRBV12-3 or TRBV12-4 and J usage is TRBJ1-5; the D is unclear. V lost 7 bases to trimming and J lost 4 bases, with 8 bases between them. CDR3 length: 12 residues. CDR3 sequence: CASTTRNQPQHF. CDR3 bases: TGTGCCAGCACGACAAGAAATCAGCCCCAGCATTTT.

This sequence joins TRBV7-9 and TRBJ2-2, with D possibly being TRBD2 (6 bases). CDR1 is SEHNR, CDR2 FQNEAQ, per germline (reference sequence). This CDR3 is 16 amino acids long. V gave up 4 bases and J gave up 6 bases, with 18 bases separating them. The CDR3 nucleotides are TGTGCCAGCAGCTCGCGCATGACTAGTCCGCCCGGGGAGCTGTTTTTT. Protein sequence: CASSSRMTSPPGELFF.

The chain recombines TRBV7-9 with TRBJ2-7; possibly TRBD2 for D (5 bases). V was shortened by 7 bases and J by 6 bases, with 19 bases between the two germline ends. CDR3 length: 14 residues. Germline V lookup: CDR1 SEHNR, CDR2 FQNEAQ (reference sequence). The CDR3 reads CASTTPGGTGEQYF. CDR3 coding DNA: TGTGCCAGCACCACCCCCGGAGGTACGGGCGAGCAGTACTTC.

The V gene is TRBV6-1, the J gene TRBJ1-3, with D uncertain. Germline V gene data show CDR1 as MNHNS and CDR2 as SASEGT. This CDR3 has 15 residues. V was pared by 0 bases and J by 1 base, with 7 bases between. The CDR3 region has the DNA TGTGCCAGCAGTGAAGCGGAACATTCTGGAAACACCATATATTTT. Encoded protein: CASSEAEHSGNTIYF.

The chain carries TRBV2 and TRBJ2-5; maybe TRBD2 (6 bases). The V end was cut by 6 bases, the J end by 1 base, with 15 bases between. Per germline, CDR1 SNHLY and CDR2 FYNNEI. The length of the CDR3 is 15 residues. CDR3 sequence reads: CASSSNRGSQETQYF. In DNA form, the CDR3 reads TGTGCCAGCAGCTCAAACCGGGGGTCCCAAGAGACCCAGTACTTC.

The chain carries TRBV18 and TRBJ2-7; 12 nucleotides line up with TRBD2. CDR1 KGHSH and CDR2 LQKENI come from the germline V gene. The junction had 10 bases not matched to a gene; V was cut back by 6 bases and J by 7 bases. The CDR3 consists of 15 residues. The CDR3 coding sequence is TGTGCCAGCTCCCCGCGACTAGCGGGAGTAGAGGAGCAGTACTTC. This translates into CASSPRLAGVEEQYF.

The gene calls are TRBV5-6 and TRBJ2-3; TRBD1 aligns across 9 bases. This CDR3 has 15 amino acids. The V segment lost 5 bases and the J segment 3 bases; nucleotides outside the gene matches: 7. CDR1 SGHDT and CDR2 YYEEEE come from the germline V gene. The CDR3 nucleotides are TGTGCCAGCAGTACCGGGACAGGGTTTACAGATACGCAGTATTTT. Amino acids: CASSTGTGFTDTQYF.

The rearrangement joins TRBV4-3 to TRBJ1-1, with no clear D. CDR1 is LGHNA and CDR2 is YSLEER in the germline V gene. With 1 base removed from V and 5 bases from J, the gap between germline ends came to 11 bases. This CDR3 spans 14 amino acids. The CDR3 here is CASSQGVGGTEAFF. CDR3 sequence (DNA): TGCGCCAGCAGCCAAGGAGTGGGTGGGACTGAAGCTTTCTTT.

This clone was observed a few times. This chain joins TRBV5-1 and TRBJ2-4; D gene ambiguous. Germline-derived CDR1 and CDR2 are SGHRS and YFSETQ. This CDR3 is built from 17 residues. Between the trimmed V and J ends, which lost 1 base and 3 bases, there was a span of 17 bases. The CDR3 region has the DNA TGCGCCAGCAGCTTGTCCCCGAGCTTGGCTCTCAAAAACATTCAGTACTTC. Translated, it gives CASSLSPSLALKNIQYF. Using reference TRBV5-1 and TRBJ2-4 for the parts outside the CDR3, the full variable domain is KAGVTQTPRYLIKTRGQQVTLSCSPISGHRSVSWYQQTPGQGLQFLFEYFSETQRNKGNFPGRFSGRQFSNSRSEMNVSTLELGDSALYLCASSLSPSLALKNIQYFGAGTRLSVL.

The rearrangement links TRBV5-1 to TRBJ2-1; tentatively, D is TRBD1 (6 bases). The CDR3 extends over 14 amino acids. Germline loops: CDR1 SGHRS, CDR2 YFSETQ. V was shortened by 7 bases and J by 2 bases, with 13 bases between the two germline ends. The CDR3 protein is CASAATGTYNEQFF. In DNA, the CDR3 is TGCGCCAGCGCAGCGACAGGAACCTACAATGAGCAGTTCTTC.

This clone appeared a few times. The chain employs TRBV5-4 and TRBJ1-2; 7 bases line up with TRBD1. The length of the CDR3 is 15 residues. Germline V gene lookup returns CDR1 SGHNT and CDR2 YYREEE (reference sequence). V gave up 2 bases and J gave up 3 bases; unmatched junction bases: 7. The CDR3 DNA reads TGTGCCAGCAGCTTAACCGGACAGGCCTACTATGGCTACACCTTC. This gives the protein CASSLTGQAYYGYTF.

The chain combines TRBV14 with TRBJ2-7; 10 nucleotides align to TRBD1. The V segment lost 4 bases and the J segment 4 bases; nucleotides outside the gene matches: 4. The CDR3 has 14 amino acids. Germline assignment: CDR1 SGHDN and CDR2 FVKESK. The CDR3 DNA follows: TGTGCCAGCAGCCGGGACAGGGGTATTTACGAGCAGTACTTC. This encodes CASSRDRGIYEQYF.

The chain's CDR3 is CASSEISIITGELFF. CDR3 DNA sequence: TGTGCCAGCAGTGAAATCTCAATTATCACCGGGGAGCTGTTTTTT. This chain connects TRBV6-1 to TRBJ2-2; no firm D call. V shed 2 bases and J shed 4 bases, with 11 bases lying between them. The CDR3 sequence is 15 residues long. CDR1 is MNHNS, CDR2 SASEGT, per germline.

The chain uses TRBV19 and TRBJ2-1; D could derive from TRBD1 or TRBD2 (6 bases each). This CDR3 region has 16 residues. CDR1 and CDR2 from the germline V gene are LNHDA and SQIVND (reference sequence). The ends were cut back, 7 bases at V and 10 bases at J, with 26 bases in the middle. CDR3: CASTRAPGGDSGEQFF. CDR3 nucleotides: TGTGCCAGTACCAGAGCCCCCGGGGGCGACTCAGGGGAGCAGTTCTTC.

V usage is TRBV7-8 and J usage is TRBJ2-7; TRBD1 matches 9 bases. With 5 bases clipped from V and 0 bases from J, the junction kept 14 bases outside the gene matches. The CDR3 covers 18 residues. Germline CDR1 SGHVS, CDR2 FQNEAQ. The CDR3 DNA reads TGTGCCAGCAGCCGGACGTTAGAGCGGACAGGGGCCTCCTACGAGCAGTACTTC. This translates into CASSRTLERTGASYEQYF.